This TCR beta chain is drawn from a study of blood T cell repertoires in COVID-19. J gave up 5 bases and V 0 bases, and 2 bases lay outside the gene matches. The CDR3 consists of 14 residues. The germline CDR1 and CDR2 sequences are MNHEY and SVGAGI. Original analysis: By means of reference gene primer amplification, nucleated cell counts were estimated. Method: immunoSEQ multiplex PCR; TCRdb's copy keeps in-frame clones and lacks some. V and J calls and clone size are those listed in that table; D and trimming were worked out from the DNA. Here the sample spans fewer than 350,000 clones, approximately 85% being singletons.

Sample: peripheral blood. The chain combines TRBV6-5 with TRBJ1-2, with 8 nucleotides matching TRBD1. The TCR sequence derives from a human donor in a cohort sampled during active COVID-19. CDR3 sequence: CASSYSRQGYGYTF. In nucleotides, the CDR3 is TGTGCCAGCAGTTACTCGAGACAGGGGTATGGCTACACCTTC.